The clone carrying this TCR beta chain appeared once. These data belong to a study of T cell responses to AZD1222 COVID-19 vaccine. Clones were read by immunoSEQ multiplex PCR, and TCRdb kept only the in-frame ones, dropping some. The table has around 110,000 clones, roughly 88% seen once. This CDR3 region has 14 residues. Germline CDR1 and CDR2: MNHEY and SVGAGI. The ends lost 6 bases at V and 10 bases at J; junction bases unmatched: 11. The material was peripheral blood, obtained on day 0 of MenACWY control vaccination. This chain links TRBV6-5 with TRBJ2-1, with 8 bases lining up with TRBD1. This clonotype was obtained from an adult in good health. CDR3 sequence (DNA): TGTGCCAGCAGCGACAGGGGCCGCCGCTTGGAGCAGTTCTTC. Its protein product is CASSDRGRRLEQFF.